The sequence of this T cell receptor beta chain was determined in a study of blood T cells in healthy people across ages. Study findings and constraints: In these data, TCR beta diversity tracked strongly with naive T cell percentage. Diversity figures based on one million T cells were deemed too low. The study found more naive CD4+ cells and higher diversity in long-lived than aged donors.

V lost 3 bases, J lost 4 bases, and 12 bases lay in between. Germline CDR1 and CDR2: LGHDT and YNNKEL (reference sequence). The CDR3 is made up of 14 amino acids. A second PCR of about 7 to 11 cycles used a sample-barcoded 5' primer and a J-beta primer mix. Unique molecular identifiers of 12 random nucleotides labeled each cDNA. One entry per CDR3 protein, called by TCRdb with MiXCR from the 5' RACE reads. The repertoire holds hundreds of thousands of distinct CDR3 sequences, about 20% seen once, with about 22% in the top ten. Turning to this clonotype: Its antigen remains unidentified.

This sequence joins TRBV3-1 and TRBJ1-2, with a possible D match to TRBD1 (5 bases). This TCR was sampled from a man between 65 and 85 years old in good health. The sequenced material came from blood. The CDR3 sequence: CASSQRDRFYGYTF. CDR3 nucleotide sequence: TGTGCCAGCAGCCAGAGGGACCGCTTCTATGGCTACACCTTC.